A selection of T cell receptor beta chains follows, all from one sample in a study of response to subunit inactivated influenza vaccine. TCRdb redid the calling of the RT-PCR reads with MiXCR, one entry per CDR3 protein. The repertoire consists of under 950,000 distinct CDR3 sequences, with over 20% occurring once and the leading ten covering around 9.6%. This sample comprised PBMCs from blood, obtained about 5 days after vaccination. These receptors originate from a man aged 50 to 60 who received an inactivated influenza vaccine. Both conserved end residues are part of each CDR3. A D gene is named only where the DNA matches it firmly. Rows give clone size only sometimes, using once, few, many, or a class for an expanded clone.

V gene: TRBV6-2/TRBV6-3; J gene: TRBJ1-5; clone size: .; D gene: TRBD1; CDR3 DNA: TGTGCCAGCAGTTACCCTCTAGACAGGGGGAGCAATCAGCCCCAGCATTTT; CDR3 protein: CASSYPLDRGSNQPQHF
V gene: TRBV12-3/TRBV12-4; J gene: TRBJ2-7; clone size: few; D gene: TRBD1; CDR3 DNA: TGTGCCAGCAGTTCCGGGACAGGGGTCGCCTACGAGCAGTACTTC; CDR3 protein: CASSSGTGVAYEQYF
V gene: TRBV5-1; J gene: TRBJ1-1; clone size: .; D gene: TRBD1; CDR3 DNA: TGCGCCACCGAAGAGGGACAGGGGAACACTGAAGCTTTCTTT; CDR3 protein: CATEEGQGNTEAFF
V gene: TRBV6-2/TRBV6-3; J gene: TRBJ2-7; clone size: few; D gene: .; CDR3 DNA: TGTGCCAGCAGTTACTCAGCCAGGGCCCCTGAGCAGTACTTC; CDR3 protein: CASSYSARAPEQYF
V gene: TRBV5-1; J gene: TRBJ2-1; clone size: few; D gene: TRBD2; CDR3 DNA: TGCGCCAGTGGGACTAGCGACGACTACAATGAGCAGTTCTTC; CDR3 protein: CASGTSDDYNEQFF
V gene: TRBV3-1; J gene: TRBJ2-7; clone size: .; D gene: .; CDR3 DNA: TGTGCCAGCAGGGGCTCGGGGGAGCAGTACTTC; CDR3 protein: CASRGSGEQYF
V gene: TRBV24-1; J gene: TRBJ2-1; clone size: few; D gene: .; CDR3 DNA: TGTGCCACCAGTGATTCCCGGGCCCCAACCTTGTACAATGAGCAGTTCTTC; CDR3 protein: CATSDSRAPTLYNEQFF
V gene: TRBV6-2/TRBV6-3; J gene: TRBJ2-3; clone size: .; D gene: TRBD2; CDR3 DNA: TGTGCCAGCAGTTACCTCCTAACGGGAGGGCCACAAACCACAGATACGCAGTATTTT; CDR3 protein: CASSYLLTGGPQTTDTQYF
V gene: TRBV5-5; J gene: TRBJ2-7; clone size: .; D gene: TRBD1; CDR3 DNA: TGTGCCAGCAGCCCCCGGACAGGGAGCCACGAGCAGTACTTC; CDR3 protein: CASSPRTGSHEQYF
V gene: TRBV28; J gene: TRBJ2-7; clone size: few; D gene: .; CDR3 DNA: TGTGCCAGCAGTTTTCACCTAGCTCTCCTCTCCTACGAGCAGTACTTC; CDR3 protein: CASSFHLALLSYEQYF
V gene: TRBV18; J gene: TRBJ2-1; clone size: .; D gene: .; CDR3 DNA: TGTGCCAGCTCACCCTCGCATGGGGTTACTGGTAATGAGCAGTTCTTC; CDR3 protein: CASSPSHGVTGNEQFF
V gene: TRBV24-1; J gene: TRBJ2-3; clone size: many; D gene: TRBD1; CDR3 DNA: TGTGCCACCAGTGATTTGTGGGGACAGGGTGCAGATACGCAGTATTTT; CDR3 protein: CATSDLWGQGADTQYF
V gene: TRBV25-1; J gene: TRBJ2-1; clone size: many; D gene: .; CDR3 DNA: TGTGCCAGCAGTGATGTCCATGAGCAGTTCTTC; CDR3 protein: CASSDVHEQFF
V gene: TRBV4-3; J gene: TRBJ2-7; clone size: few; D gene: .; CDR3 DNA: TGCGCCAGCAGCCAGAGACAGAGCTCCTACGAGCAGTACTTC; CDR3 protein: CASSQRQSSYEQYF
V gene: TRBV3-1; J gene: TRBJ2-1; clone size: few; D gene: .; CDR3 DNA: TGTGCCAGCAGCCAAGAGCATGCGGCTATGACAACTGAGCAGTTCTTC; CDR3 protein: CASSQEHAAMTTEQFF
V gene: TRBV12-3/TRBV12-4; J gene: TRBJ2-3; clone size: .; D gene: .; CDR3 DNA: TGTGCCAGCAAACTACTTGGTAGCACAGATACGCAGTATTTT; CDR3 protein: CASKLLGSTDTQYF
V gene: TRBV7-2; J gene: TRBJ2-7; clone size: few; D gene: .; CDR3 DNA: TGTGCCAGCAGCTTAGCGCGGCTTACCCCCTACGAGCAGTACTTC; CDR3 protein: CASSLARLTPYEQYF
V gene: TRBV15; J gene: TRBJ1-6; clone size: .; D gene: .; CDR3 DNA: TGTGCCACCAGCAGTGACTGGGGGAGTTCACCCCTCCACTTT; CDR3 protein: CATSSDWGSSPLHF
V gene: TRBV20-1; J gene: TRBJ2-2; clone size: .; D gene: TRBD2; CDR3 DNA: TGCAGTGCTGACTATCTAGCGGGAGGCACCGGGGAGCTGTTTTTT; CDR3 protein: CSADYLAGGTGELFF
V gene: TRBV7-2; J gene: TRBJ2-7; clone size: many; D gene: .; CDR3 DNA: TGTGCCAGCAGCTACCGGGAGAGGTACGAGCAGTACTTC; CDR3 protein: CASSYRERYEQYF
V gene: TRBV2; J gene: TRBJ2-1; clone size: .; D gene: .; CDR3 DNA: TGTGCCAGCAGTGAAGCCGGGACTCGGTACAATGAGCAGTTCTTC; CDR3 protein: CASSEAGTRYNEQFF
V gene: TRBV27; J gene: TRBJ2-5; clone size: .; D gene: TRBD2; CDR3 DNA: TGTGCCAGCCAGCGGCGGGGGGAAGAGACCCAGTACTTC; CDR3 protein: CASQRRGEETQYF
V gene: TRBV12-3/TRBV12-4; J gene: TRBJ2-5; clone size: .; D gene: TRBD2; CDR3 DNA: TGTGCCAGCAGTGACGAGCGGGGGCAAGAGACCCAGTACTTC; CDR3 protein: CASSDERGQETQYF